The clone carrying this TCR beta chain has only a few counts. No antigen is known for it. This CDR3 has 14 amino acids. CDR1 and CDR2 from the germline V gene are KGHSH and LQKENI. Trimming removed 3 bases from V and 2 bases from J, with 10 bases in between. The protocol was immunoSEQ multiplex PCR, while the TCRdb copy is restricted to in-frame clones and leaves out a portion. The repertoire consists of 150,000 to 200,000 clones, with over 50% occurring once and the leading ten covering 8% to 13%. This entry is derived from a study of shared clonotypes between healthy human individuals. Study results and limitations: In a few donors, 4.5% to 5.5% of naive CD4 clonotypes appeared in common.

CD4+ cell separation produced CD45RA+ naive and CD45RA-negative memory subsets. The J gene is TRBJ2-5, the V gene TRBV18, with TRBD1 as a possible D gene (5 bases). The source of this sequence is a man aged 30 to 39 in good health. The sequencing sample was made of memory CD4+ T cells sorted from blood. Subset denoted: CD45RA-negative fraction. CDR3 region: CASSPLQGQETQYF. In DNA, the CDR3 is TGTGCCAGCTCACCTCTCCAGGGTCAAGAGACCCAGTACTTC.